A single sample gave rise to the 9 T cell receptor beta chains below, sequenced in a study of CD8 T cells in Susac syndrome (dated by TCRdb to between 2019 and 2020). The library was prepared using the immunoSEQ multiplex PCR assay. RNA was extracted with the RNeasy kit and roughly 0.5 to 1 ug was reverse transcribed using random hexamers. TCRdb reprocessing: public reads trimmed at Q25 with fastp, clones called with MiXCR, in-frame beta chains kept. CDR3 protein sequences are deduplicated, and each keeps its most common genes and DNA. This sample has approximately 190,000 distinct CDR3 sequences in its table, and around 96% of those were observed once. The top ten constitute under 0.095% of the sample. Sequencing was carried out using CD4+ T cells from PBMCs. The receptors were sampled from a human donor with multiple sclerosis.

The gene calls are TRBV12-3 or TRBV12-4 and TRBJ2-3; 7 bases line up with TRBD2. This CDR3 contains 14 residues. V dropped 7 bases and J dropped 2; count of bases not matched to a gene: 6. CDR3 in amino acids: CASTLGGSTDTQYF. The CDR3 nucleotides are TGTGCCAGCACACTGGGAGGGTCCACAGATACGCAGTATTTT.

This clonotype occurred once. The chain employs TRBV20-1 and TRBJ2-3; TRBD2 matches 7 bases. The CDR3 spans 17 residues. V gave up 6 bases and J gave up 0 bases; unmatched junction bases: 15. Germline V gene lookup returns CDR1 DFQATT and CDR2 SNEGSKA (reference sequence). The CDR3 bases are TGCAGTGCCGGCCGGGGAGCGGGGAGCACTAGCACAGATACGCAGTATTTT. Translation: CSAGRGAGSTSTDTQYF.

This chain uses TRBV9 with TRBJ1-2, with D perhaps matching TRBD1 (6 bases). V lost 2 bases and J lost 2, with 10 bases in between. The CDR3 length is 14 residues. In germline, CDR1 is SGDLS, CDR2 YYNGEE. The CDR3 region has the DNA TGTGCCAGCAGCGTCTTGGGGGCCAACTATGGCTACACCTTC. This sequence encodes CASSVLGANYGYTF.

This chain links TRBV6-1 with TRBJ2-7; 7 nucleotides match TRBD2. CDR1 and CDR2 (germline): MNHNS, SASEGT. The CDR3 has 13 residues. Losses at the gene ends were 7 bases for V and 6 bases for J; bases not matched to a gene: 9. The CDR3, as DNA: TGTGCCAGCACTGGGGGGGAGATCGGCGAGCAGTACTTC. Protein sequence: CASTGGEIGEQYF.

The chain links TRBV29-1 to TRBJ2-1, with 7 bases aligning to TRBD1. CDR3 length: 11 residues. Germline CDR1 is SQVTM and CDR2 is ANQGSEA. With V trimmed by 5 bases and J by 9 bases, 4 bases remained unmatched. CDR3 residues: CSVHTGVEQFF. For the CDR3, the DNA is TGCAGCGTTCATACAGGGGTTGAGCAGTTCTTC.

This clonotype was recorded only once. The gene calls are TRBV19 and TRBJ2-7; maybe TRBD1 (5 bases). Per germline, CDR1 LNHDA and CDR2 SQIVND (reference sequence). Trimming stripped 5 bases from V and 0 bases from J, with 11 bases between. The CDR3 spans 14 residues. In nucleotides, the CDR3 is TGTGCCAGTAGTGAACCAGGGTCCTCCTACGAGCAGTACTTC. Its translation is CASSEPGSSYEQYF. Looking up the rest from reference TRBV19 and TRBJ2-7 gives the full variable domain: DGGITQSPKYLFRKEGQNVTLSCEQNLNHDAMYWYRQDPGQGLRLIYYSQIVNDFQKGDIAEGYSVSREKKESFPLTVTSAQKNPTAFYLCASSEPGSSYEQYFGPGTRLTVT.

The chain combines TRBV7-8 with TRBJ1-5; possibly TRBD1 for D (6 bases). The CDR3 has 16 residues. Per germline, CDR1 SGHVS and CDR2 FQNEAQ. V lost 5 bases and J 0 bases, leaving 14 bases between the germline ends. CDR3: CASSPRTEHSNQPQHF. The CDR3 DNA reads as TGTGCCAGCAGCCCCCGGACAGAACATAGCAATCAGCCCCAGCATTTT.

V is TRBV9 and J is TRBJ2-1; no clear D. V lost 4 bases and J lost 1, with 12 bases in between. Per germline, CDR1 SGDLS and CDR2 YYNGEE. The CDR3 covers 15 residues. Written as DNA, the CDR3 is TGTGCCAGCAGCCCATCTCCCCGATCCTACAATGAGCAGTTCTTC. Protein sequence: CASSPSPRSYNEQFF.

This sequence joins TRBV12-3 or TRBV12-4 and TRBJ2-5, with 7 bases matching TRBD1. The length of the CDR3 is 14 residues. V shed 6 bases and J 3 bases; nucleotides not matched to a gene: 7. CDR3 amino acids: CASRTTGQKETQYF. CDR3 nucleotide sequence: TGTGCCAGCAGGACCACGGGACAGAAAGAGACCCAGTACTTC.